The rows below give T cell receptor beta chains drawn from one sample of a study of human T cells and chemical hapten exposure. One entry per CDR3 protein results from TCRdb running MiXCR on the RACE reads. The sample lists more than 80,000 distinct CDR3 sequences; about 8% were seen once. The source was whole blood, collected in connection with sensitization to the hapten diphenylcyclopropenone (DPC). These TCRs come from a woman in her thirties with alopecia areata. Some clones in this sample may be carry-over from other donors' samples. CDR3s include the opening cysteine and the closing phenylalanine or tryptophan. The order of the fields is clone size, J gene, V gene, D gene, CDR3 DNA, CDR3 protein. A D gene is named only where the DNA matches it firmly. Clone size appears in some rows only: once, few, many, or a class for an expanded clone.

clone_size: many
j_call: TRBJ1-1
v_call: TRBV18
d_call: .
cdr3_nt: TGTGCCAGCTCACCACCCCCCCGGGGAATTGGTGAAGCTTTCTTT
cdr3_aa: CASSPPPRGIGEAFF

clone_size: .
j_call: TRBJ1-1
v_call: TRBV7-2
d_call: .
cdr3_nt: TGTGCCAGCATCAACAGGTTGAACACTGAAGCTTTCTTT
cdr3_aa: CASINRLNTEAFF

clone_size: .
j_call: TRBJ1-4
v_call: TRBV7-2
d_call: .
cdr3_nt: TGTGCCAGCAGCTTATATCGTGAGGAAAAACTGTTTTTT
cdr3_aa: CASSLYREEKLFF

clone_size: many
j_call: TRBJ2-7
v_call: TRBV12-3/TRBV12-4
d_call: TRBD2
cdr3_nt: TGTGCCAGCAGTTTAGCGCACGGGGGGACGCCCTACGAGCAGTACTTC
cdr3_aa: CASSLAHGGTPYEQYF

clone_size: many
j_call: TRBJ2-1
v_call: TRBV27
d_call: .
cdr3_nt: TGTGCCAGCAGTTCCGGGGTGACCGACAATGAGCAGTTCTTC
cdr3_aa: CASSSGVTDNEQFF

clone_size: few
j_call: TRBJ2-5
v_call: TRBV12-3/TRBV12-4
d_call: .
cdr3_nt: TGTGCCAGCAGTTCCCCCCCGGGCCAAGAGACCCAGTACTTC
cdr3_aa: CASSSPPGQETQYF

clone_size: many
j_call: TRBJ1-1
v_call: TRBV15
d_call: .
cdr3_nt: TGTGCCACCAGCAGAGGCGGGGGGCGAAGTACTGAAGCTTTCTTT
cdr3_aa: CATSRGGGRSTEAFF

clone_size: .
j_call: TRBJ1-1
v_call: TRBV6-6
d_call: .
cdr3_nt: TGTGCCAGCAGTCCTCGGTACGGCACTGAAGCTTTCTTT
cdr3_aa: CASSPRYGTEAFF

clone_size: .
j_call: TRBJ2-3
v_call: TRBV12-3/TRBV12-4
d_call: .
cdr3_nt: TGTGCCAGCAATCTGGCAGGGGGCACAGATACGCAGTATTTT
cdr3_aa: CASNLAGGTDTQYF

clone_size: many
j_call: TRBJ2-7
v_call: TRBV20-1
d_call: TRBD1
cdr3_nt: TGCAGTGCTAGAGGACAGGGGTACTACGAGCAGTACTTC
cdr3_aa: CSARGQGYYEQYF

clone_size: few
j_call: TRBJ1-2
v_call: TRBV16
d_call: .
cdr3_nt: TGTGCCAGCAGCCAATCGGGGGGCTACACCTTC
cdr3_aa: CASSQSGGYTF

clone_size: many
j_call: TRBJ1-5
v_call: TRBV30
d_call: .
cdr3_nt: TGTGCCTGGAGTGACCCCTCGGCCCCGCATGTCAGGCCCCAGCATTTT
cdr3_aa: CAWSDPSAPHVRPQHF

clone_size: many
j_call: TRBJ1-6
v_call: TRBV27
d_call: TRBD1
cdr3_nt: TGTGCCAGCAGTCTCCGACAGGGGCCTTCCCTCAATTCACCCCTCCACTTT
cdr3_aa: CASSLRQGPSLNSPLHF

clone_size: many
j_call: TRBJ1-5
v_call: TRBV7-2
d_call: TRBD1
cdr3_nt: TGTGCCAGCAGCCCCGGGACAGGACATAGCAATCAGCCCCAGCATTTT
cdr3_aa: CASSPGTGHSNQPQHF

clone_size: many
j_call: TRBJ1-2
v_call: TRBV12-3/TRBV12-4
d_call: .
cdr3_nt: TGTGCCAGCAGTCCAGACACGCGTAAGGGCTACACCTTC
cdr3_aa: CASSPDTRKGYTF

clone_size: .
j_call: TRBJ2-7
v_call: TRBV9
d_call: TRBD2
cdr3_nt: TGTGCCAGCAGCGTAGAGGGCGGGGGGGCCTACGAGCAGTACTTC
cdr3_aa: CASSVEGGGAYEQYF

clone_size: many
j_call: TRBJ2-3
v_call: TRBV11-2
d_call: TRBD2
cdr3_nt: TGTGCCAGCAGATCACTAGCGGGGAAAACAGATACGCAGTATTTT
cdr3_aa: CASRSLAGKTDTQYF

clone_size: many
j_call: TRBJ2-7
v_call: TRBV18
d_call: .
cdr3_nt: TGTGCCAGCTCGCCCTTAGGGGGCGAGCAGTACTTC
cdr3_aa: CASSPLGGEQYF

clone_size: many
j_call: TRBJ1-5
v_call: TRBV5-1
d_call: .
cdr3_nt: TGCGCCAGCAGCCCCCAGGGTCAGAGAGATCAGCCCCAGCATTTT
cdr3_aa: CASSPQGQRDQPQHF

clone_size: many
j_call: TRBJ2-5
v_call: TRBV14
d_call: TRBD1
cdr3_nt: TGTGCCAGCAGCCAAGAAGCGACAGGGGCCCTTCGGTGGTCCCAAGAGACCCAGTACTTC
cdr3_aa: CASSQEATGALRWSQETQYF

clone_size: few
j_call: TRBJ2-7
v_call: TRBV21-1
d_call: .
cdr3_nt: TGTGCCAGTCGCCGGGACAGGGGGTCCCTCAGCTCCTACGAGCAGTACTTC
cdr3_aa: CASRRDRGSLSSYEQYF

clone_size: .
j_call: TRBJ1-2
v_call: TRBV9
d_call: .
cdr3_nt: TGTGCCAGCAGCGCGAACAGTGATGGCTACACCTTC
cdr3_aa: CASSANSDGYTF

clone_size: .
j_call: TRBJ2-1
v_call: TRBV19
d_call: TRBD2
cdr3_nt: TGTGCCAGTAGCAGAGGGGACTACCGGCAGTTCTTC
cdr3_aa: CASSRGDYRQFF

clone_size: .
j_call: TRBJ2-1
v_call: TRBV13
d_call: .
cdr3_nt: TGTGCCAGCAGCTACCGCCAAGGGGACATCCAAGACAATGAGCAGTTCTTC
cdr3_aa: CASSYRQGDIQDNEQFF

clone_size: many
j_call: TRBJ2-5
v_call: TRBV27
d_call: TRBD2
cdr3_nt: TGTGCCAGCAGTTTGACTAGCGGGGGCACAGAGACCCAGTACTTC
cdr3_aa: CASSLTSGGTETQYF

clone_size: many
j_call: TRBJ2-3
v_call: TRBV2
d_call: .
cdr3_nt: TGTGCCAGCAGTGAAGGTGTCTACGATCCAGATACGCAGTATTTT
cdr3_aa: CASSEGVYDPDTQYF

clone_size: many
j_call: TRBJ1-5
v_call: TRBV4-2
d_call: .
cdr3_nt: TGTGCCAGCAGCCAAGATGTGGGTCAGCCCCAGCATTTT
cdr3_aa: CASSQDVGQPQHF

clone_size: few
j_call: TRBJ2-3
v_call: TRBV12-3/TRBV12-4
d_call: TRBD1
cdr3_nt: TGTGCCAGCAGTGTAGACAGGGACACAGATACGCAGTATTTT
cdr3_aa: CASSVDRDTDTQYF

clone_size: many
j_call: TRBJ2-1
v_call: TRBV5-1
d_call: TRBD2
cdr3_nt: TGCGCCAGCAGCCCTTTCGTTAGCGGGGGCCCGAACGATGAGCAGTTCTTC
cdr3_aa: CASSPFVSGGPNDEQFF

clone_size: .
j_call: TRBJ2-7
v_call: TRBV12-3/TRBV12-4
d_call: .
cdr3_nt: TGTGCCAGCAGTCCGACAGGCCCGATCTACGAGCAGTACTTC
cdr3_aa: CASSPTGPIYEQYF

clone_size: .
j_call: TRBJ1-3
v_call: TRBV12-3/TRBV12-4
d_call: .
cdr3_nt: TGTGCCAGCAGTTTTTCCGGAAACACCATATATTTT
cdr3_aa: CASSFSGNTIYF

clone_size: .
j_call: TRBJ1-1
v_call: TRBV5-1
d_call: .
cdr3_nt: TGCGCCAGCAGCTTTGACCTGGGGGCAGGTACTGAAGCTTTCTTT
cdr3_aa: CASSFDLGAGTEAFF

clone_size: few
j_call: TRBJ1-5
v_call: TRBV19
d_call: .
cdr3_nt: TGTGCCAGTGACTTCGGGGCCCGAAATCAGCCCCAGCATTTT
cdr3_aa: CASDFGARNQPQHF

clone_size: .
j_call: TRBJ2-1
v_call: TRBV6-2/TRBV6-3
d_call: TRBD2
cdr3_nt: TGTGCCAGCAGCCACGGACCCCGGGGGGTCGATGAGCAGTTCTTC
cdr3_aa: CASSHGPRGVDEQFF

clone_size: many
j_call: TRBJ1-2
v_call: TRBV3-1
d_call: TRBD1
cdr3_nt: TGTGCCAGCAGCCAAGATCCAGGGGGCGCCGGTGGCTACACCTTC
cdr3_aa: CASSQDPGGAGGYTF

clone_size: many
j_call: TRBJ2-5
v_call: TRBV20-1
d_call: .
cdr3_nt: TGCAGTGCTAGCCGGGGGACCCAAGAGACCCAGTACTTC
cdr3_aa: CSASRGTQETQYF

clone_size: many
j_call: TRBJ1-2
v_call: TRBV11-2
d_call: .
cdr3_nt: TGTGCCAGCAGCCACTGGACAGACCCGACCTATGGCTACACCTTC
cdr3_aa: CASSHWTDPTYGYTF

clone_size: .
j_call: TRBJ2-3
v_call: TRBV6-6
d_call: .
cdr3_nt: TGTGCCAGCAGTTACTCGCCCTTGGCCGGGCGGGCAGGCACAGATACGCAGTATTTT
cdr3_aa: CASSYSPLAGRAGTDTQYF

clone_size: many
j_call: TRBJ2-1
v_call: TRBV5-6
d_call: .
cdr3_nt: TGTGCCAGCAGAGCGCCGTCCGTGAGACAGTTCTTC
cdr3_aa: CASRAPSVRQFF

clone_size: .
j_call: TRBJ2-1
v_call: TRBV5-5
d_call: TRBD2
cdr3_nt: TGTGCCAGCAGCTCCTCTAGCGGGGACTACAATGAGCAGTTCTTC
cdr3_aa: CASSSSSGDYNEQFF

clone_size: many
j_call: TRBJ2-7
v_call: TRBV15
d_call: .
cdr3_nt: TGTGCCACCAGCAGGAGCGGCAGCTCCTACGAGCAGTACTTC
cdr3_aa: CATSRSGSSYEQYF

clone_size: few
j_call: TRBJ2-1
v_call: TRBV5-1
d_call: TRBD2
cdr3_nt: TGCGCCAGCAGCTCTGGGACTAGCGGGGGGGCAGTCAATGAGCAGTTCTTC
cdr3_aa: CASSSGTSGGAVNEQFF

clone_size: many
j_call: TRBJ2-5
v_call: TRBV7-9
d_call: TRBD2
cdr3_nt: TGTGCCAGCAGCTTTGTCATCATAGGGACTAGCGAGACCCAGTACTTC
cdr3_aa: CASSFVIIGTSETQYF

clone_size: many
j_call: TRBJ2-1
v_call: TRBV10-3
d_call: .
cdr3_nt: TGTGCCATCGGCCCCGACCTCTACAATGAGCAGTTCTTC
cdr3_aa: CAIGPDLYNEQFF

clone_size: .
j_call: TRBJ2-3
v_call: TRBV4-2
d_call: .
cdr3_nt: TGTGCCAGCAGCCAAGAACGGGATCGGACAGATACGCAGTATTTT
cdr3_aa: CASSQERDRTDTQYF

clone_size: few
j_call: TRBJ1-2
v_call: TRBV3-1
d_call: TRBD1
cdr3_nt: TGTGCCAGCAGCCAGTCAGGGGGCAGAGTTTATGGCTACACCTTC
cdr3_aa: CASSQSGGRVYGYTF

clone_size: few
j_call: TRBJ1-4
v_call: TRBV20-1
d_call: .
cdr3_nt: TGCAGTGCTAGAACAGGGTACTGGGAAAAACTGTTTTTT
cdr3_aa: CSARTGYWEKLFF

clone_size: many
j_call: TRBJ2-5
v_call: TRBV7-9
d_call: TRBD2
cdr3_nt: TGTGCCAGCAGCCTCGGACTAGCGGGGTTTGAGACCCAGTACTTC
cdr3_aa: CASSLGLAGFETQYF

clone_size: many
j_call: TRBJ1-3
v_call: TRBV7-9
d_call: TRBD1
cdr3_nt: TGTGCCAGCAGAGACAGGGGGGGAAACACCATATATTTT
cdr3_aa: CASRDRGGNTIYF

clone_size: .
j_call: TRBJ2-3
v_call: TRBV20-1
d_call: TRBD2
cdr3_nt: TGCAGTGCTATCGCCCAGCGGGAAATGGTAGATACGCAGTATTTT
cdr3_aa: CSAIAQREMVDTQYF

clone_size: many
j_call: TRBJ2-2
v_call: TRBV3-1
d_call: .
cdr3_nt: TGTGCCAGCAGCCTTTTGTCGGGGGTGGACGGGGAGCTGTTTTTT
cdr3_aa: CASSLLSGVDGELFF

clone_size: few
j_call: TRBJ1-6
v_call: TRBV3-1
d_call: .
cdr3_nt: TGTGCCAGCAGCCAAAGTTTTCAAACGGATTCACCCCTCCACTTT
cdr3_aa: CASSQSFQTDSPLHF

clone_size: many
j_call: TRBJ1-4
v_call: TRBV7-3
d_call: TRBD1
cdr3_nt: TGTGCCAGCAGCGCAACCGGGACAGGGAATGAAAAACTGTTTTTT
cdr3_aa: CASSATGTGNEKLFF

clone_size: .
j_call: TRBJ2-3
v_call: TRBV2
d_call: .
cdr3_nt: TGTGCCAGCAGACAGACCCGCGGGACTAGCACAGATACGCAGTATTTT
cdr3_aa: CASRQTRGTSTDTQYF

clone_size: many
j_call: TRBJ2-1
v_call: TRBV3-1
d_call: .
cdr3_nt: TGTGCCAGCAGCCAGAGCAAGCGGATTGGCAATGAGCAGTTCTTC
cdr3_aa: CASSQSKRIGNEQFF